This T cell receptor (beta chain) was identified in a study of cytomegalovirus exposure and HLA in healthy donors. The study, taken as a whole, reports: In a later analysis, TCR beta V- and J-gene trimming was associated with a missense DCLRE1C variant.

On this clone: Its specificity is unknown.

Healthy bone marrow donors supplied every sample. Researchers ran the PCR with 60 Vbeta and 13 Jbeta primers. The repertoire was sequenced with immunoSEQ multiplex PCR; TCRdb's copy has only in-frame clones and lacks some. The repertoire has fewer than 300,000 clones, approximately 90% of them found once; the top ten carry 4%. The sequence was collected from a man aged 40-55 years in good health and CMV-seropositive. The sequencing sample was made of PBMCs.

CDR3 sequence (DNA): TGTGCCAGCTCACCGGAGGGGATGAACACCGGGGAGCTGTTTTTT. Protein sequence: CASSPEGMNTGELFF. J is TRBJ2-2 and V is TRBV18, with D tentatively TRBD2 (6 bases). Trimming stripped 3 bases from V and 1 base from J, with 9 bases between. Germline V gives CDR1 KGHSH, CDR2 LQKENI. The CDR3 is 15 amino acids.